The next 25 T cell receptor beta chains were all read from a single sample in a study of blood T cell repertoires in COVID-19. This table comes from immunoSEQ multiplex PCR, and its TCRdb copy is limited to in-frame clones, with some not included. The sample yields about 160,000 clones, approximately 75% seen once. Sequencing was performed on peripheral blood. All receptors come from a human donor in a cohort sampled during active COVID-19.

This clone turned up a few times. Additional DNA sequences in this sample encode the identical CDR3. The J gene is TRBJ1-1, the V gene TRBV12-3 or TRBV12-4, with D maybe TRBD1 (5 bases). The V gene lost 2 bases and the J gene lost 2 bases, with 6 bases spanning the gap. The CDR3 covers 13 residues. The CDR3 here is CASSLQGNTEAFF. The CDR3 bases are TGTGCCAGCAGTTTACAGGGCAACACTGAAGCTTTCTTT.

This clone was seen a handful of times. The chain is built from TRBV7-9 and TRBJ2-3, with 10 bases fitting TRBD2. This CDR3 contains 15 residues. Germline-derived CDR1 and CDR2 are SEHNR and FQNEAQ (reference sequence). J was trimmed by 3 bases and V by 2 bases; bases with no gene match: 2. This CDR3 is CASSLSGRATDTQYF. The CDR3 bases are TGTGCCAGCAGCTTAAGCGGGAGGGCTACAGATACGCAGTATTTT.

The chain is built from TRBV10-3 and TRBJ2-2; possible D gene TRBD2, 5 bases. Trimming removed 7 bases from V and 10 bases from J, with 13 bases in between. The V gene's germline CDR1 is ENHRY and CDR2 SYGVKD. The CDR3 has 12 residues. CDR3 coding DNA: TGTGCCATCACAGCGGCGAAAGAGGAGCTGTTTTTT. This translates into CAITAAKEELFF.

This chain uses TRBV6-1 with TRBJ2-2; TRBD2 is a possible D gene (6 bases). Germline loops: CDR1 MNHNS, CDR2 SASEGT. With 2 bases removed from V and 0 bases from J, the gap between germline ends came to 19 bases. This CDR3 contains 19 residues. The CDR3 coding sequence is TGTGCCAGCAGTGAATTTGGTTCCAGCGGGTTCGCGAACACCGGGGAGCTGTTTTTT. This sequence encodes CASSEFGSSGFANTGELFF.

The chain carries TRBV11-2 and TRBJ2-3; tentative D call: TRBD2 (5 bases). V dropped 1 base and J dropped 4 bases, with 9 bases sitting between them. The germline V gene encodes CDR1 SGHAT and CDR2 FQNNGV. CDR3 length equals 14 residues. CDR3 in amino acids: CASSLGGQADTQYF. DNA of the CDR3: TGTGCCAGCAGCTTAGGAGGGCAAGCAGATACGCAGTATTTT.

This chain joins TRBV6-1 and TRBJ1-5; the D gene is possibly TRBD1 (5 bases). The CDR3 is 15 amino acids. Trimming stripped 2 bases from V and 9 bases from J, with 17 bases between. Germline V CDR1 and CDR2: MNHNS, SASEGT. The CDR3 DNA reads as TGTGCCAGCAGTGAATATGGTGGGGCGAAGGGGCCCCAGCATTTT. This encodes CASSEYGGAKGPQHF.

CDR3 protein: CASGLTGGFGNTIYF. The DNA of the CDR3 is TGTGCCAGCGGACTCACAGGGGGGTTTGGAAACACCATATATTTT. V is TRBV7-6 and J is TRBJ1-3; 8 bases match TRBD1. The V and J ends lost 8 bases and 3 bases, in that order; junction bases with no gene match: 9. The CDR3 covers 15 residues. The germline CDR1 and CDR2 sequences are SGHVS and FNYEAQ.

This chain uses TRBV28 with TRBJ1-1; D unresolved. There are 15 residues in the CDR3. The germline gives CDR1 MDHEN, CDR2 SYDVKM. V was cut by 5 bases and J by 0 bases, with 13 bases left in between. CDR3 DNA: TGTGCCAGCAGTGCGGCCGGGAGGATGAACACTGAAGCTTTCTTT. Its protein product is CASSAAGRMNTEAFF.

This sequence joins TRBV20-1 and TRBJ2-7; 15 bases are a match to TRBD2. Germline V gene data show CDR1 as DFQATT and CDR2 as SNEGSKA (reference sequence). After removal of 3 bases from V and 3 bases from J, the junction contained 12 bases not matched to a gene. This CDR3 is 18 amino acids long. CDR3 loop: CSASQGGLAGGLDYEQYF. The CDR3 DNA is TGCAGTGCTAGTCAAGGGGGACTAGCGGGAGGCCTGGACTACGAGCAGTACTTC.

The chain couples TRBV19 to TRBJ1-1, with a weak D call TRBD1 (6 bases). CDR1 LNHDA and CDR2 SQIVND come from the germline V gene (reference sequence). This CDR3 comprises 15 residues. V was shortened by 9 bases and J by 6 bases, with 23 bases between the two germline ends. The CDR3 protein is CASKYAITGSAEAFF. DNA of the CDR3: TGTGCCAGCAAGTATGCGATAACAGGGAGCGCTGAAGCTTTCTTT.

The chain employs TRBV6-2 or TRBV6-3 and TRBJ1-5; the D is unclear. Trimming pared 5 bases from V and 5 bases from J, leaving 10 bases between. Germline CDR1 is MNHEY and CDR2 is SVGEGT. The CDR3 consists of 13 residues. CDR3 bases: TGTGCCAGCAGTGTCTCTCTTCATCAGCCCCAGCATTTT. Amino acids: CASSVSLHQPQHF.

V is TRBV5-1 and J is TRBJ2-3, with 9 nucleotides matching TRBD1. This CDR3 is 16 amino acids long. Germline assignment: CDR1 SGHRS and CDR2 YFSETQ. V shed 0 bases, J shed 5 bases, and the junction held 7 bases outside the gene matches. The DNA of the CDR3 is TGCGCCAGCAGCTTGGTGGGACAGGGATTCTTAGATACGCAGTATTTT. Its protein product is CASSLVGQGFLDTQYF.

This sequence joins TRBV20-1 and TRBJ1-2; D gene ambiguous. Trimming removed 5 bases from V and 1 base from J, with 5 bases in between. The CDR3 extends over 11 amino acids. Germline CDR1 DFQATT, CDR2 SNEGSKA (reference sequence). In nucleotides, the CDR3 is TGCAGTGCTCCCCGTAACTATGGCTACACCTTC. As protein: CSAPRNYGYTF.

This clone was observed a few times. The rearrangement links TRBV14 to TRBJ2-3; 12 bases align to TRBD2. This CDR3 is 16 amino acids long. The V segment lost 5 bases and the J segment 7 bases; nucleotides outside the gene matches: 10. Looked up from germline, CDR1 is SGHDN and CDR2 is FVKESK. The CDR3 sequence: CASSSRLAGAGNTQYF. The DNA for the CDR3 is TGTGCCAGCAGCTCCCGACTAGCGGGAGCCGGGAATACGCAGTATTTT.

J is TRBJ1-2 and V is TRBV7-2, with 9 bases aligning to TRBD1. The junction had 7 bases not matched to a gene; V was cut back by 5 bases and J by 3 bases. The CDR3 loop spans 15 amino acids. Germline CDR1 and CDR2: SGHTA and FQGNSA. The CDR3: CASSASGTGHYGYTF. CDR3 in DNA: TGTGCCAGCAGCGCGTCCGGGACAGGGCACTATGGCTACACCTTC.

This clone has just a few counts. The chain couples TRBV7-2 to TRBJ2-7, with a weak D call TRBD2 (7 bases). CDR1 is SGHTA and CDR2 is FQGNSA in the germline V gene. CDR3 length: 19 residues. V lost 1 base and J 1 base, leaving 23 bases between the germline ends. This CDR3 reads CASSLGGGHAKAVSYEQYF. For the CDR3, the DNA is TGTGCCAGCAGCTTAGGGGGGGGACATGCGAAAGCGGTATCCTACGAGCAGTACTTC.

The chain is built from TRBV6-2 or TRBV6-3 and TRBJ1-5; a weak D match, TRBD1 (5 bases). Trimming took off 2 bases at V and 2 bases at J, with 10 bases between the two ends. Germline V gene lookup returns CDR1 MNHEY and CDR2 SVGEGT. This CDR3 is built from 15 residues. The DNA for the CDR3 is TGTGCCAGCAGTTACGGGGGGTCCGGCAATCAGCCCCAGCATTTT. Its protein product is CASSYGGSGNQPQHF.

The V gene is TRBV28, the J gene TRBJ1-6; the match to TRBD1 covers 9 bases. This CDR3 has 15 residues. After removal of 3 bases from V and 9 bases from J, the junction contained 6 bases not matched to a gene. CDR1 is MDHEN and CDR2 is SYDVKM in the germline V gene. As DNA, the CDR3 is TGTGCCAGCAGTTTGGGGACAGGGAGTCGTTCACCCCTCCACTTT. Its protein product is CASSLGTGSRSPLHF. The whole variable domain, remainder taken from reference TRBV28 and TRBJ1-6, is DVKVTQSSRYLVKRTGEKVFLECVQDMDHENMFWYRQDPGLGLRLIYFSYDVKMKEKGDIPEGYSVSREKKERFSLILESASTNQTSMYLCASSLGTGSRSPLHFGNGTRLTVT.

The J gene is TRBJ1-5, the V gene TRBV3-1 (or the pseudogene TRBV3-2); no definite D call. Germline CDR1 LGHDT, CDR2 YNNKEL (reference sequence). This CDR3 region has 17 residues. Trimming cost V 0 bases and J 2 bases, with 14 bases left between them. CDR3 residues: CASSQESTARGNQPQHF. Here the CDR3 DNA reads TGTGCCAGCAGCCAAGAAAGTACGGCCCGGGGCAATCAGCCCCAGCATTTT.

V and J are TRBV6-5 and TRBJ1-1, with D uncertain. The CDR3 loop spans 15 amino acids. Germline lookup yields CDR1 MNHEY and CDR2 SVGAGI. V was trimmed by 7 bases and J by 6 bases, leaving 21 bases between them. The CDR3 protein is CASNNYARGEPEAFF. CDR3 DNA sequence: TGTGCCAGCAATAACTACGCACGCGGCGAACCTGAAGCTTTCTTT.

This chain links TRBV18 with TRBJ2-1; TRBD2 aligns across 13 bases. Germline V CDR1 and CDR2: KGHSH, LQKENI. V shed 3 bases and J 6 bases; nucleotides not matched to a gene: 2. CDR3 size: 15 residues. The CDR3 protein is CASSPGLAGLNEQFF. CDR3 bases: TGTGCCAGCTCACCGGGACTAGCGGGGCTCAATGAGCAGTTCTTC.

The CDR3 sequence: CATSTGKYGYTF. In nucleotides, the CDR3 is TGTGCCACCTCCACAGGGAAATATGGCTACACCTTC. The chain couples TRBV24-1 to TRBJ1-2, with D tentatively TRBD1 (6 bases). CDR3 size: 12 residues. Germline loops: CDR1 KGHDR, CDR2 SFDVKD. V was trimmed by 9 bases and J by 5 bases, leaving 12 bases between them.

The genes are TRBV7-2 and TRBJ1-1; no definite D call. The CDR3 covers 15 residues. Germline V gene sequence: CDR1 SGHTA, CDR2 FQGNSA. Trimming removed 5 bases from V and 5 bases from J, with 18 bases in between. In DNA form, the CDR3 reads TGTGCCAGCAGCCCCAGAGTTCACTCGGGGACTGAAGCTTTCTTT. It encodes CASSPRVHSGTEAFF.

The genes are TRBV7-3 and TRBJ2-1, with 7 nucleotides matching TRBD2. The CDR3 consists of 14 residues. After removal of 5 bases from V and 6 bases from J, the junction contained 7 bases not matched to a gene. Looked up from germline, CDR1 is SGHTA and CDR2 is FQGTGA. CDR3 coding DNA: TGTGCCAGCAGCAGAAGCGGGATAGGCAATGAGCAGTTCTTC. It encodes CASSRSGIGNEQFF.

This chain uses TRBV6-2 or TRBV6-3 with TRBJ2-1; tentatively, D is TRBD2 (5 bases). Deletions cut 0 bases from V and 8 bases from J, with 5 bases between. This CDR3 spans 12 amino acids. Germline CDR1 and CDR2: MNHEY and SVGEGT. CDR3: CASSYSRDEQFF. The DNA for the CDR3 is TGTGCCAGCAGTTACTCGAGGGATGAGCAGTTCTTC.